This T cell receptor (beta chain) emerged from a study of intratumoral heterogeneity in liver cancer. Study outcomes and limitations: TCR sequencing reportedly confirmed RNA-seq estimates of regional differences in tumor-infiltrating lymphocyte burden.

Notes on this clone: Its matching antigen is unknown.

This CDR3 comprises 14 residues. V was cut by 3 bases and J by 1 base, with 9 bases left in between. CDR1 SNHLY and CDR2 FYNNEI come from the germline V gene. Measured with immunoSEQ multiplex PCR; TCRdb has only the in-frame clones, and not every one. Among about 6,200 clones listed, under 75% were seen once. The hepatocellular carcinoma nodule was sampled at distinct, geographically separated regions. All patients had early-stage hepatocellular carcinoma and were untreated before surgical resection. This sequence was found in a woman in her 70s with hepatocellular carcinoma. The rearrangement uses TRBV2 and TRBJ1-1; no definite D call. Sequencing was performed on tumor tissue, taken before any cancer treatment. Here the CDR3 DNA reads TGTGCCAGCAGTGATTTAACACGGAACACTGAAGCTTTCTTT. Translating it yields CASSDLTRNTEAFF.